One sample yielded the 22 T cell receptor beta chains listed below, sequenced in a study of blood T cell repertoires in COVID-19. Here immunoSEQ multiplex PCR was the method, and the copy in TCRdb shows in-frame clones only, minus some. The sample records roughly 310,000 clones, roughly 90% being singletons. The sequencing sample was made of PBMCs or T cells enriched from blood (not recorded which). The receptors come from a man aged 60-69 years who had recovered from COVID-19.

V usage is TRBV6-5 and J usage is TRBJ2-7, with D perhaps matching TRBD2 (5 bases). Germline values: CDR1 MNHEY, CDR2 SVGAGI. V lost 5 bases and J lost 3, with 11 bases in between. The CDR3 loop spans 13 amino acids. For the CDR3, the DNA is TGTGCCAGCAGTACTGAGGCGGGCTACGAGCAGTACTTC. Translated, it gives CASSTEAGYEQYF.

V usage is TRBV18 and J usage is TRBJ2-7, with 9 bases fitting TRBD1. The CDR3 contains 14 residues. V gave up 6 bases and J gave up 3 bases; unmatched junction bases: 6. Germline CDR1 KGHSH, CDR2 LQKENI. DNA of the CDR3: TGTGCCAGCTCCCTACAGGGGGCAAGCTACGAGCAGTACTTC. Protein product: CASSLQGASYEQYF.

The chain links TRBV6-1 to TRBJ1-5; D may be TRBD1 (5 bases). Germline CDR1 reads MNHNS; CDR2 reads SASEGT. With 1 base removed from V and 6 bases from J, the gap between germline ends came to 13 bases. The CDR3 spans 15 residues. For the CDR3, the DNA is TGTGCCAGCAGTGAAGGGGGCCATTGGGGTCAGCCCCAGCATTTT. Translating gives CASSEGGHWGQPQHF.

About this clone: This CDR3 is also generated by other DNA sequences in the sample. The CDR3 DNA follows: TGTGCCAGCAGTTACCGCGGGAACACTGAAGCTTTCTTT. This codes for CASSYRGNTEAFF. The V call is TRBV6-2 or TRBV6-3, the J call TRBJ1-1; D unresolved. CDR1 and CDR2 from the germline V gene are MNHEY and SVGEGT. The CDR3 extends over 13 amino acids. The V end lost 2 bases, the J end lost 1 base, and 5 bases lay between the germline ends.

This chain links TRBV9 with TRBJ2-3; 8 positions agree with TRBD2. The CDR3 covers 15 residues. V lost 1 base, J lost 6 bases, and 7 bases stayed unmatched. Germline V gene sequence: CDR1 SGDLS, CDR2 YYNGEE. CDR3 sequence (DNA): TGTGCCAGCAGCGTATCGGGAGGGCCGAGGGATACGCAGTATTTT. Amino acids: CASSVSGGPRDTQYF.

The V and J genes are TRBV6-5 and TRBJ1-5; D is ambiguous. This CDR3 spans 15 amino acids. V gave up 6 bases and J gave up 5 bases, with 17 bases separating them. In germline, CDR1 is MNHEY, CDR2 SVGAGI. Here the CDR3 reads CASRSQYTSHQPQHF. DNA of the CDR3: TGTGCCAGCAGATCGCAGTACACGTCACATCAGCCCCAGCATTTT.

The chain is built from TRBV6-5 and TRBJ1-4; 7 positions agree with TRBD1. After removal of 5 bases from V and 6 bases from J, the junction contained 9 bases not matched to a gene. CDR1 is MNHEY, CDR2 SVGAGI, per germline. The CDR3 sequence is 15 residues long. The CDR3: CASSPTGTAHEKLFF. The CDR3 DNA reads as TGTGCCAGCAGTCCCACCGGGACAGCGCATGAAAAACTGTTTTTT.

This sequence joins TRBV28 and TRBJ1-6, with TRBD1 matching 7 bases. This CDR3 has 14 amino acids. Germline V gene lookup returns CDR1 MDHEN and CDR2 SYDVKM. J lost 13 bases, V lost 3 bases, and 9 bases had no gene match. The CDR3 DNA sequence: TGTGCCAGCAGTTTTCGGACAGGACCTTCCCCCCTCCACTTT. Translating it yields CASSFRTGPSPLHF. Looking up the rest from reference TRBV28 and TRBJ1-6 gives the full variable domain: DVKVTQSSRYLVKRTGEKVFLECVQDMDHENMFWYRQDPGLGLRLIYFSYDVKMKEKGDIPEGYSVSREKKERFSLILESASTNQTSMYLCASSFRTGPSPLHFGNGTRLTVT.

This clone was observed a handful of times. CDR3 sequence: CASRGQGLGEQFF. For the CDR3, the DNA is TGTGCCAGCAGGGGCCAGGGGCTGGGTGAGCAGTTCTTC. This rearrangement joins TRBV7-2 to TRBJ2-1, with a weak D call TRBD1 (6 bases). Germline CDR1 and CDR2: SGHTA and FQGNSA. CDR3 length: 13 residues. V lost 6 bases, J lost 9 bases, and 15 bases lay in between.

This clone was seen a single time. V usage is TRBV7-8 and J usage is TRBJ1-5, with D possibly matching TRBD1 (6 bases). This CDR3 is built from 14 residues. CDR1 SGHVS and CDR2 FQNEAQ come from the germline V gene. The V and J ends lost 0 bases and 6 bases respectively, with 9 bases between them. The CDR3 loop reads CASSLAQGRQPQHF. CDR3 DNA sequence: TGTGCCAGCAGCTTAGCCCAGGGGCGTCAGCCCCAGCATTTT.

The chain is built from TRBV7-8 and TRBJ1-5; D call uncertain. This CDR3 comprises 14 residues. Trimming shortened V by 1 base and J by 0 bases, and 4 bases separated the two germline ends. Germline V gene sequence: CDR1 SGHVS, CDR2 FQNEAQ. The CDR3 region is CASSLDYSNQPQHF. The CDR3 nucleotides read TGTGCCAGCAGCTTAGATTATAGCAATCAGCCCCAGCATTTT.

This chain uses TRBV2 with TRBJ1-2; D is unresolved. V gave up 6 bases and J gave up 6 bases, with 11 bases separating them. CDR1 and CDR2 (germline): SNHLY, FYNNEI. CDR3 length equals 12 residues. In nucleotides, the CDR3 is TGTGCCAGCAGGGTCACTCTGGATGGCTACACCTTC. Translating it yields CASRVTLDGYTF.

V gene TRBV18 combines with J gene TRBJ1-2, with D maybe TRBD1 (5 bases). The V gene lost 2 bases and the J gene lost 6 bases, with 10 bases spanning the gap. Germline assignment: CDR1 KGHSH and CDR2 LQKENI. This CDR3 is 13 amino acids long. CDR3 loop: CASSPFQGNGYTF. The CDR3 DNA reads TGTGCCAGCTCACCATTCCAGGGTAATGGCTACACCTTC.

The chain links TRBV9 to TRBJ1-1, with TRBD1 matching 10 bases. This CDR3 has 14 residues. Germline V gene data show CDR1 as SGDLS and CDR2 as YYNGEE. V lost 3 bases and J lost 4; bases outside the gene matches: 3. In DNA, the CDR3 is TGTGCCAGCAGCGGAGGACAGGGGGGCACTGAAGCTTTCTTT. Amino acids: CASSGGQGGTEAFF.

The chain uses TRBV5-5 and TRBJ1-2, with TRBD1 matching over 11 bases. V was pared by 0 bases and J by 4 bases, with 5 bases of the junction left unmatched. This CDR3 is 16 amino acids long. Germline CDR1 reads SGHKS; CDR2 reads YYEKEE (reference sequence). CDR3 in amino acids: CASSLDGQGAVYGYTF. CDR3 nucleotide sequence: TGTGCCAGCAGCTTGGATGGACAGGGGGCCGTCTATGGCTACACCTTC.

The CDR3 loop reads CASSPLVYEQYF. The CDR3 nucleotides are TGTGCCAGCAGCCCATTAGTTTACGAGCAGTACTTC. This chain links TRBV11-2 with TRBJ2-7; no clear D. The CDR3 length is 12 residues. From germline, CDR1 is SGHAT and CDR2 FQNNGV. V gave up 5 bases and J gave up 4 bases, with 9 bases separating them.

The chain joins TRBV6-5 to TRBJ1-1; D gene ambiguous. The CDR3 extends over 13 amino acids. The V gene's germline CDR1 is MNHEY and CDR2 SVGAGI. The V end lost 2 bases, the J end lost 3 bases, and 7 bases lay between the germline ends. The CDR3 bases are TGTGCCAGCAGTTACACCCGGTACACTGAAGCTTTCTTT. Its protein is CASSYTRYTEAFF.

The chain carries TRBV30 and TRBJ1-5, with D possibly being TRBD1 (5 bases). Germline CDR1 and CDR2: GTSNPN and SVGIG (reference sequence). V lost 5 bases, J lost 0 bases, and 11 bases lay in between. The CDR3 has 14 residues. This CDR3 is CAWAGEDSNQPQHF. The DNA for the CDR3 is TGTGCCTGGGCGGGGGAGGATAGCAATCAGCCCCAGCATTTT.

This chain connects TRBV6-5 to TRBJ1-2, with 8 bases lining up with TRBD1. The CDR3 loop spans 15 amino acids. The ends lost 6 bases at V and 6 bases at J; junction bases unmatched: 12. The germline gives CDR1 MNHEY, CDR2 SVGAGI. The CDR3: CASRTAMDRVNGYTF. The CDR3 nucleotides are TGTGCCAGCAGAACGGCTATGGACAGGGTGAATGGCTACACCTTC.

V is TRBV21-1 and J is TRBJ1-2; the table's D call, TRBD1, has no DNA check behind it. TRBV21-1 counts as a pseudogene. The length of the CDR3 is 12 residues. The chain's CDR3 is CASRDRDYGYTF. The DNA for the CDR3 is TGTGCCAGCCGGGACAGAGACTATGGCTACACCTTC.

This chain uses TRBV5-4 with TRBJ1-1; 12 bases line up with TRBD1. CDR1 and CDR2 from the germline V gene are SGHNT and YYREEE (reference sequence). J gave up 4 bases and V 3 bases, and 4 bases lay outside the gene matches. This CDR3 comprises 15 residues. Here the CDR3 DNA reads TGTGCCAGCAGCTGGGGACAGGGGGCAGGCACTGAAGCTTTCTTT. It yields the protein CASSWGQGAGTEAFF. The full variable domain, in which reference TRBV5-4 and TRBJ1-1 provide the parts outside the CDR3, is ETGVTQSPTHLIKTRGQQVTLRCSSQSGHNTVSWYQQALGQGPQFIFQYYREEENGRGNFPPRFSGLQFPNYSSELNVNALELDDSALYLCASSWGQGAGTEAFFGQGTRLTVV.

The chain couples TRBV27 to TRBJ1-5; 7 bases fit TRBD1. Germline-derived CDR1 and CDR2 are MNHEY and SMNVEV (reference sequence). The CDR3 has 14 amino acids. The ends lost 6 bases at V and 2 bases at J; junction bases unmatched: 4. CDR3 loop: CASRSTGGNQPQHF. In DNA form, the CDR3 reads TGTGCCAGCAGGTCTACAGGGGGCAATCAGCCCCAGCATTTT.